This TCR beta chain emerged from a study of patients and donors after allogeneic stem cell transplantation. From the RT-PCR reads, TCRdb called clonotypes with MiXCR, one entry per CDR3 protein. This sample has about 960,000 distinct CDR3 sequences, with 15% to 20% found just once. Per germline, CDR1 SEHNR and CDR2 FQNEAQ (reference sequence). V was cut by 5 bases and J by 13 bases, with 15 bases left in between. There are 12 residues in the CDR3. The receptor comes from a human donor who was either an allogeneic HSCT recipient or a stem cell or donor lymphocyte infusion donor (not recorded which). It is not recorded whose cells these are; they may come from a transplant donor. This chain connects TRBV7-9 to TRBJ2-1; possibly TRBD1 for D (5 bases). The material sequenced was blood, either unsorted or a sorted T cell fraction (not recorded which). The CDR3 is CASSHLQQAQFF. The CDR3 DNA sequence: TGTGCCAGCAGCCACCTCCAACAGGCACAGTTCTTC.